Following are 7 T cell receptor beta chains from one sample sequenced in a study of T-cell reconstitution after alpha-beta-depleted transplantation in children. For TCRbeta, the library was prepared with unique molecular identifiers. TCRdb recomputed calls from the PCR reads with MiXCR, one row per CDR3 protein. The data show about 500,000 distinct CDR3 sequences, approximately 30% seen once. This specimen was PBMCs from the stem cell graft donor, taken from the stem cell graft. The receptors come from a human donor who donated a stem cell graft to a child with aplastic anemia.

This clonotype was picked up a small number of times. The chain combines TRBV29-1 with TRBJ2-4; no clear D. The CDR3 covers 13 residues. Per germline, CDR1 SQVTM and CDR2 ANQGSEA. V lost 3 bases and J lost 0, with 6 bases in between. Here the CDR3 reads CSVELLAKNIQYF. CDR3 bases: TGCAGCGTTGAGCTGTTAGCCAAAAACATTCAGTACTTC.

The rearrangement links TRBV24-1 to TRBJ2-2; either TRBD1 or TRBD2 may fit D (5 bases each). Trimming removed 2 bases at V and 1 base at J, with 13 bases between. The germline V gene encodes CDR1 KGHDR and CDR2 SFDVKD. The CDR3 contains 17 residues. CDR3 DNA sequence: TGTGCCACCAGTGATTCCTCAGGGAGAAGGAACACCGGGGAGCTGTTTTTT. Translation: CATSDSSGRRNTGELFF.

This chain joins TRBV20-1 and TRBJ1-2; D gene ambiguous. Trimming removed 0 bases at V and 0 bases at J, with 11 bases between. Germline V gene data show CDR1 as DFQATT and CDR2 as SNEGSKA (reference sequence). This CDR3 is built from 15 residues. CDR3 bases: TGCAGTGCTAGAGATGTACTCTTACCTAACTATGGCTACACCTTC. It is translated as CSARDVLLPNYGYTF.

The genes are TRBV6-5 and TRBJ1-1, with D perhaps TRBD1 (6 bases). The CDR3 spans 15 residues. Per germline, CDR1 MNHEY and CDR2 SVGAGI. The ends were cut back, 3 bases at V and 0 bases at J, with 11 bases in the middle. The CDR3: CASSYSGGVNTEAFF. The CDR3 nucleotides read TGTGCCAGCAGTTATTCCGGGGGCGTGAACACTGAAGCTTTCTTT.

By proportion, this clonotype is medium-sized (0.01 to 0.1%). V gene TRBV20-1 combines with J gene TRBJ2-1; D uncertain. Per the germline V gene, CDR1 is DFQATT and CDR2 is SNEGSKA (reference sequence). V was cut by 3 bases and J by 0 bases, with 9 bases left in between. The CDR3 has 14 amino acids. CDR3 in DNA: TGCAGTGCTAGTTTGCCCGGCTCCTACAATGAGCAGTTCTTC. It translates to CSASLPGSYNEQFF.

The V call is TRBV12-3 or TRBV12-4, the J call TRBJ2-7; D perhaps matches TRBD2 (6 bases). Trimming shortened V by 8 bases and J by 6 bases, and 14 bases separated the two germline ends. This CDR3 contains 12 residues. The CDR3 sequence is CASRGGSTEQYF. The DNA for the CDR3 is TGTGCCAGCCGCGGAGGGAGTACCGAGCAGTACTTC.

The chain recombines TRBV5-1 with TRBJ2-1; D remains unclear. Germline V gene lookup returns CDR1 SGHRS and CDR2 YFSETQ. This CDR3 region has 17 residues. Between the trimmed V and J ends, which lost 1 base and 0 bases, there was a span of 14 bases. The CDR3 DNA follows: TGCGCCAGCAGCTTGACTACTCAGGCGAGCTCCTACAATGAGCAGTTCTTC. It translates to CASSLTTQASSYNEQFF.